Listed here are 3 T cell receptor delta chains from one sample, sequenced in a study of gamma-delta T cells after stem cell transplantation. TCRdb used CATT to re-call clones from the RT-PCR reads. This listing includes a few delta-chain clones. Sequenced input: gamma-delta T cells. The receptors come from a human donor. It is not recorded whose cells these are; they may come from a transplant donor.

This clone was detected only a few times. Mismatch with germline at one junction end may stem from a read error. Within the sample, other DNA sequences also encode this same CDR3. The CDR3 is CACDTGGDPHTDKLIF. CDR3 DNA sequence: TGTGCCTGTGACACCGGTGGGGACCCTCACACCGACAAACTCATCTTT. This chain links TRDV2 with TRDJ1; TRDD3 is a possible D gene (5 bases). The CDR3 totals 16 residues. CDR1 is GEAIGNYY, CDR2 EKD, per germline.

This clone was recorded a few times. Other DNA sequences in this sample translate to the same CDR3. The chain couples TRDV2 to TRDJ1; TRDD3 might be the D (5 bases). V lost 0 bases, J lost 0 bases, and 13 bases lay in between. The CDR3 consists of 16 residues. Germline V gives CDR1 GEAIGNYY, CDR2 EKD. The CDR3 reads CACDTGGDPHTDKLIF. The DNA for the CDR3 is TGTGCCTGTGACACCGGTGGGGACCCTCACACCGATAAACTCATCTTT.

This chain links TRDV1 with TRDJ3; 13 nucleotides align to TRDD3. TCRdb carries no J gene annotation; the J gene was assigned here by matching the DNA with germline. Trimming removed 0 bases from V and 0 bases from J; junction bases left unmatched: 14. This CDR3 has 24 amino acids. Germline values: CDR1 TSWWSYY, CDR2 QGS. CDR3 sequence reads: CALGELDSYWGIRGLSWDTRQMFF. The DNA of the CDR3 is TGTGCTCTTGGGGAACTAGACTCGTACTGGGGGATACGTGGCCTCTCCTGGGACACCCGACAGATGTTTTTC.